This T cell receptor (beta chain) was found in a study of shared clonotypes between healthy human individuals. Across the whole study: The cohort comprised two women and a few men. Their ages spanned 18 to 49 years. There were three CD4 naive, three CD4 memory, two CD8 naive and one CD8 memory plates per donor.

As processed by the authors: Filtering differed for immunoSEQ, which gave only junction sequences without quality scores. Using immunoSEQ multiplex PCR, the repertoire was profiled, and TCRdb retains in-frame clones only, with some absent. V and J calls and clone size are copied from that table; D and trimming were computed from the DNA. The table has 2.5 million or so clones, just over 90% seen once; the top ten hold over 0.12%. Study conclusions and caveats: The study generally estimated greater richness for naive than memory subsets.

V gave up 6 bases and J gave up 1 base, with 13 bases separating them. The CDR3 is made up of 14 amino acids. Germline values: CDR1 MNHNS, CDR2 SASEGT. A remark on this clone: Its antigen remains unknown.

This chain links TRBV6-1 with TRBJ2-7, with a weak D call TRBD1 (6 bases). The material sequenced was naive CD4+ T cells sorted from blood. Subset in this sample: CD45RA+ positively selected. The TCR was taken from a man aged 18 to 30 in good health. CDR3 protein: CASRPRGQSYEQYF. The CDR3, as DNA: TGTGCCAGCAGACCGAGAGGACAGTCCTACGAGCAGTACTTC.